The rows below give T cell receptor beta chains drawn from one sample of a study of human T cells and chemical hapten exposure. TCRdb processed the RACE reads anew with MiXCR; each CDR3 protein has one entry. The sample has 280,000 or so distinct CDR3 sequences; over 7.5% are singletons. The source was whole blood, collected in connection with sensitization to the hapten diphenylcyclopropenone (DPC). Source of these receptors: a man aged 18 to 30 with alopecia areata. Some clones in this sample may be carry-over from other donors' samples. CDR3s include the opening cysteine and the closing phenylalanine or tryptophan. A D gene is named only where the DNA matches it firmly. Expanded clones are given a class, and other clones once, few, many or no size at all.

d_call,v_call,clone_size,j_call,cdr3_nt,cdr3_aa
.,TRBV10-1,few,TRBJ2-5,TGCGCCAGCAGTGACCCATCTCAAGCGGGCGGGTCTGGGACCCAGTACTTC,CASSDPSQAGGSGTQYF
.,TRBV6-2/TRBV6-3,few,TRBJ2-3,TGTGCCAGCTCAGTGGTCGGGGATACGCAGTATTTT,CASSVVGDTQYF
.,TRBV27,many,TRBJ1-5,TGTGCCAGCAGTCCAAGGGGGAGAAGCCAGCCCCAGCATTTT,CASSPRGRSQPQHF
.,TRBV7-9,.,TRBJ1-3,TGTGCCAGCAGCTTAGATACAGACCGCTCTGGAAACACCATATATTTT,CASSLDTDRSGNTIYF
.,TRBV24-1,few,TRBJ1-4,TGTGCCACCGGAAACCAGGGAAGCGAAAAACTGTTTTTT,CATGNQGSEKLFF
.,TRBV3-1,few,TRBJ2-7,TGTGCCAGCAGCCACGGACGTATATACGAGCAGTACTTC,CASSHGRIYEQYF
.,TRBV6-2/TRBV6-3,.,TRBJ2-1,TGTGCCAGCAGCCAGGGCAATCAACAGTTCTTC,CASSQGNQQFF
TRBD2,TRBV4-1,few,TRBJ2-3,TGCGCCAGCAAGCTTGTAGCGGGGGTTCATAGAGATACGCAGTATTTT,CASKLVAGVHRDTQYF
TRBD1,TRBV5-1,many,TRBJ1-2,TGCGCCAGCAGTTCGGGACAGGGATACAACTATGGCTACACCTTC,CASSSGQGYNYGYTF
.,TRBV5-1,few,TRBJ1-4,TGCGCCAGCAGCCCCACGAGGGGACCAACTAATGAAAAACTGTTTTTT,CASSPTRGPTNEKLFF
.,TRBV7-3,many,TRBJ2-3,TGTGCCAGCAGCTTTTCACAGGGAGATACGCAGTATTTT,CASSFSQGDTQYF
.,TRBV29-1,few,TRBJ1-5,TGCAGCGTAGCCGGGGGACACCAATATAGCAATCAGCCCCAGCATTTT,CSVAGGHQYSNQPQHF
TRBD1,TRBV27,many,TRBJ1-2,TGTGCCAGCAGTTCATCGGACAGGCTCTACACCTTC,CASSSSDRLYTF
.,TRBV11-3,few,TRBJ2-2,TGTGCCAGCAGCTTTCGCACAGGTGACACCGGGGAGCTGTTTTTT,CASSFRTGDTGELFF
.,TRBV28,many,TRBJ2-3,TGTGCCAGCAGTTCGCAGGGAGATACGCAGTATTTT,CASSSQGDTQYF
.,TRBV14,.,TRBJ1-6,TGTGCCAGCAGCCTGGATACTGCTCCCTTCTCACCCCTCCACTTT,CASSLDTAPFSPLHF
TRBD1,TRBV6-6,few,TRBJ2-5,TGTGCCAGCAGTCTACCCGGGACAGGGGGGGAGACCCAGTACTTC,CASSLPGTGGETQYF
TRBD1,TRBV23-1,.,TRBJ2-5,TGCGCCACAGACAGGGGGGAAATCAAAGAGACCCAGTACTTC,CATDRGEIKETQYF
TRBD1,TRBV6-5,few,TRBJ1-6,TGTGCCAGCAGTAACGACAGGGCAAATTCACCCCTCCACTTT,CASSNDRANSPLHF
.,TRBV12-3/TRBV12-4,.,TRBJ2-7,TGTGCCAGCGGGCCCGGGACACCCAGGAAGTACTTC,CASGPGTPRKYF
TRBD1,TRBV2,many,TRBJ1-6,TGTGCCAGCAGTCTAGGGACAGCAGATAATTCACCCCTCCACTTT,CASSLGTADNSPLHF
.,TRBV9,many,TRBJ1-5,TGTGCCAGCAGCGTAGGAGAAGGGCGCAATCAGCCCCAGCATTTT,CASSVGEGRNQPQHF
TRBD1,TRBV27,few,TRBJ2-1,TGTGCCAGCAGTCGGGACAGGGCGTTTGGTGAGCAGTTCTTC,CASSRDRAFGEQFF
TRBD1,TRBV11-2,.,TRBJ2-5,TGTGCCAGCAGCTACGACAGGGTCGACGAGACCCAGTACTTC,CASSYDRVDETQYF
TRBD1,TRBV20-1,.,TRBJ2-2,TGCAGTGCTACCCGACAGGGCTGGGGGACCGGGGAGCTGTTTTTT,CSATRQGWGTGELFF
.,TRBV5-1,many,TRBJ1-2,TGCGCCAGCAGCGCGTACCGGGACGGAGACTATGGCTACACCTTC,CASSAYRDGDYGYTF
TRBD2,TRBV27,few,TRBJ2-4,TGTGCCAGCAGTTTATACTCACCAGGGAGGGGCAAAAACATTCAGTACTTC,CASSLYSPGRGKNIQYF
.,TRBV3-1,few,TRBJ2-4,TGTGCCAGCAGCCACCGACAGGAAAACATTCAGTACTTC,CASSHRQENIQYF
.,TRBV7-3,many,TRBJ2-5,TGTGCCAGCAGCATATCCCCAGGGGAGACCCAGTACTTC,CASSISPGETQYF